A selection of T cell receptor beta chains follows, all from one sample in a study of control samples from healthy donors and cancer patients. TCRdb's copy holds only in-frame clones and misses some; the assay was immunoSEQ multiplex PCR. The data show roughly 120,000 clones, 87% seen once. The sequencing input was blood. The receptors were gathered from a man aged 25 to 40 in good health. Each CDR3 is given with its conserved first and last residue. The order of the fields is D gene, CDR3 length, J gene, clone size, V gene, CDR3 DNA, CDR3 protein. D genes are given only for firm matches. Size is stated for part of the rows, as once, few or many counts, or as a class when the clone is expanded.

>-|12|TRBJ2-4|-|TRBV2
TGTGCCAGCAGTGCCAGGGCGGGCATTCAGTACTTC
CASSARAGIQYF
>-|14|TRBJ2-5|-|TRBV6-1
TGTGCCAGCAGTGAAGAGCAGCCCCGTGAGACCCAGTACTTC
CASSEEQPRETQYF
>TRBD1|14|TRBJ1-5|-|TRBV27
TGTGCCAGCGGGACAGGGGTCATCAATCAGCCCCAGCATTTT
CASGTGVINQPQHF
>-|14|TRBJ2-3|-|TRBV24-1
TGTGCCACCAGTTCTTATGAAGGCACAGATACGCAGTATTTT
CATSSYEGTDTQYF
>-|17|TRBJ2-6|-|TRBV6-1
TGTGCCAGCAGTGGTCCCCGAGGGAGTTCTGGGGCCAACGTCCTGACTTTC
CASSGPRGSSGANVLTF
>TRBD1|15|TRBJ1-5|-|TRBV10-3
TGTGCCATCATCCCCGGGACAGGGGGTAGTCAGCCCCAGCATTTT
CAIIPGTGGSQPQHF
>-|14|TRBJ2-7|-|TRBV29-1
TGCAGCGTTCGTTCCCGCGACTTCTCCTACGAGCAGTACTTC
CSVRSRDFSYEQYF
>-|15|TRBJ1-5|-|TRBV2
TGTGCCAGCAGTGAAATCGGCGCCAGCAATCAGCCCCAGCATTTT
CASSEIGASNQPQHF
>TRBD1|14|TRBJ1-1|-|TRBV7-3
TGTGCCAGCAGCTTGGGACAGGGGAGCACTGAAGCTTTCTTT
CASSLGQGSTEAFF
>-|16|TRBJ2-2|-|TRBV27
TGTGCCAGCAGACAATCCGGGACTTCGAACACCGGGGAGCTGTTTTTT
CASRQSGTSNTGELFF
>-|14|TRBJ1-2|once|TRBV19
TGTGCCAGTAGTATAGAAGAGGGCGACTATGGCTACACCTTC
CASSIEEGDYGYTF
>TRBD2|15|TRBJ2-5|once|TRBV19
TGTGCCAGTAACCGACGGGGGGGACACCAAGAGACCCAGTACTTC
CASNRRGGHQETQYF
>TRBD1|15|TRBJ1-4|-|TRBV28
TGTGCCAGCAATCCAGGACAGGCAACTAATGAAAAACTGTTTTTT
CASNPGQATNEKLFF
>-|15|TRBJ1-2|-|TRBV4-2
TGTGCCAGCAGCCAAGGAGAAGGGATACAGTACGGCTACACCTTC
CASSQGEGIQYGYTF
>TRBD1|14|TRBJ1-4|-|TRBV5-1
TGCGCCAGCAGCTTGAGGGGGCTGGCGGAAAAACTGTTTTTT
CASSLRGLAEKLFF
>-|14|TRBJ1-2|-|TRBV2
TGTGCCAGCAGTGTCGGGGGACTTAACTATGGCTACACCTTC
CASSVGGLNYGYTF
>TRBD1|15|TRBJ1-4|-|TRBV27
TGTGCCAGCAGTTTACAAGGGGGCCAGTACGAAAAACTGTTTTTT
CASSLQGGQYEKLFF
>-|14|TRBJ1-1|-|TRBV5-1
TGCGCCAGCAGCTTGTCGGGGCTGAGGACTGAAGCTTTCTTT
CASSLSGLRTEAFF
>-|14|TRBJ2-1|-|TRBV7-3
TGTGCCAGCAGCGAGGACGTATCCTACAATGAGCAGTTCTTC
CASSEDVSYNEQFF
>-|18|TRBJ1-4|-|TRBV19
TGTGCCAGTAGTATAGTAGCGCGGCAGGAGAGCGGTAATGAAAAACTGTTTTTT
CASSIVARQESGNEKLFF
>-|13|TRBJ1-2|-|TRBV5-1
TGCGCCAGCAGCTTGGACACTAGCTATGGCTACACCTTC
CASSLDTSYGYTF
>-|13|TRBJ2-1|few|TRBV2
TGTGCCAGCAGGGGGGACTCCCCGGGTGAGCAGTTCTTC
CASRGDSPGEQFF
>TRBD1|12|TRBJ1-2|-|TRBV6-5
TGTGCCAGCACACCGAGGGACAGATACTACACCTTC
CASTPRDRYYTF
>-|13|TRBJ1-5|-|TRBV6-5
TGTGCCAGCAGACCACAGGGCCATCAGCCCCAGCATTTT
CASRPQGHQPQHF
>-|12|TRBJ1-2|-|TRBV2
TGTGCCAGCAGTGGACGGTCCTATGGCTACACCTTC
CASSGRSYGYTF
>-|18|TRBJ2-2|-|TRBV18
TGTGCCAGCTCACCACCGAGGTACAGGCCGGCGAACACCGGGGAGCTGTTTTTT
CASSPPRYRPANTGELFF
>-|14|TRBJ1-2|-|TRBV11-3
TGTGCCAGCAGCCCCGGGGCGGGGTCGGCGGGCTACACCTTC
CASSPGAGSAGYTF
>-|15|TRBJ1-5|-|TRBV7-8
TGTGCCAGCAGTGGGGGGGCGAGGTACAATCAGCCCCAGCATTTT
CASSGGARYNQPQHF
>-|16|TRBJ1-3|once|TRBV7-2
TGTGCCAGCAGCTTAGTTCCGGGACTCTCTGGAAACACCATATATTTT
CASSLVPGLSGNTIYF
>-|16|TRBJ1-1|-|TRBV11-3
TGTGCCAGCAGCTTAGATCAGGGGACAATGAACACTGAAGCTTTCTTT
CASSLDQGTMNTEAFF
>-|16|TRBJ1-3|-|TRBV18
TGTGCCAGCTCACCAATCGAAGTGACAAATGGAAACACCATATATTTT
CASSPIEVTNGNTIYF
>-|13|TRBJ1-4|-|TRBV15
TGTGCCACCAGCAGAGATCAGGGAGAAAAACTGTTTTTT
CATSRDQGEKLFF
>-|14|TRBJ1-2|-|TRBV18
TGTGCCAGCTCACCACAGGGACTCGACTATGGCTACACCTTC
CASSPQGLDYGYTF
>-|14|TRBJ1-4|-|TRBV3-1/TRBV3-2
TGTGCCAGCAGCCTTGGACAGCTTAATGAAAAACTGTTTTTT
CASSLGQLNEKLFF
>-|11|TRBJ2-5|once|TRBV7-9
TGTGCCAGCAGCTTACAAGAGACCCAGTACTTC
CASSLQETQYF